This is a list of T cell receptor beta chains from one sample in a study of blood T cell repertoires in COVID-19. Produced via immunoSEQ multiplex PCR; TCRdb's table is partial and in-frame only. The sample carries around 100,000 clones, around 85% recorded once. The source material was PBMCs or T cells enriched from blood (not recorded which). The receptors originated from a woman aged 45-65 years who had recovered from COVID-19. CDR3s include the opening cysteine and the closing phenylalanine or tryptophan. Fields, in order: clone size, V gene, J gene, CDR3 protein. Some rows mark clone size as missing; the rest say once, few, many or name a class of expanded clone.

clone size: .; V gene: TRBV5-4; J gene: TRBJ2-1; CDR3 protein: CASSLDLFGSYNEQFF
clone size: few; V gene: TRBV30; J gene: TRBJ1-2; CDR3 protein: CAWYSDRGRGANYGYTF
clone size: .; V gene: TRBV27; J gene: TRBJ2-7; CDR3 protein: CASSLLGARVYEQYF
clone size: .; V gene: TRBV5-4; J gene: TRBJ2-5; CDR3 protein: CASSLEAGRETQYF
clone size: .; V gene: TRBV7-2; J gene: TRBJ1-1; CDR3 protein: CASSPDGGMGTEAFF
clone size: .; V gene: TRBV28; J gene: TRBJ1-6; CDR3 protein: CASSKRGQGAYSPLHF
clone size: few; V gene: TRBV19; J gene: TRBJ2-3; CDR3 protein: CASSIFGQGGNTQYF
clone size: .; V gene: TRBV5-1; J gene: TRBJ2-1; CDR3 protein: CASSYRGNYNEQFF
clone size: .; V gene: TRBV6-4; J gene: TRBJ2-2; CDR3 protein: CASRGGANTGELFF
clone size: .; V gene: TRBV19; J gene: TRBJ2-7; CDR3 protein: CASSSRGQSSFWEQYF
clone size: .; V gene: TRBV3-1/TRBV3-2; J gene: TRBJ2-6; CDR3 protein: CASSQDSSGANVLTF
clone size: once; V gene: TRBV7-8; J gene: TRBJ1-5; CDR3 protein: CASSFPSLGGLGPQHF
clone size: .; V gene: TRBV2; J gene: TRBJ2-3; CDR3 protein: CASSGLAGGVDTQYF
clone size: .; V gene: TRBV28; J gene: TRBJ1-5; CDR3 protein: CASSFPGHRNQPQHF
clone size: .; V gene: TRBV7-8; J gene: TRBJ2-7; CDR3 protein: CASSSRTVTGGHEQYF
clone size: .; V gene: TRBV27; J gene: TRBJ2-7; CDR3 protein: CASSVTGTGSHEQYF
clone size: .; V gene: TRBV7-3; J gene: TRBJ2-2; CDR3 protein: CASSHGLAGGTGELFF
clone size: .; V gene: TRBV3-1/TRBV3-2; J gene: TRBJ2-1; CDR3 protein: CASSDLVGLPQFF
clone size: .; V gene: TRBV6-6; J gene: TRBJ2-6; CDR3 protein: CASSRMGGSSSGANVLTF
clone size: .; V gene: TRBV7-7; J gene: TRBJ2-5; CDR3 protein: CASSLSGPGGETQYF
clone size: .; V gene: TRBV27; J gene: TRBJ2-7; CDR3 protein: CASSLRRGGYEQYF
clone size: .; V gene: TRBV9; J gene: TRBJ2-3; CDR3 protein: CASSARSGDGADTQYF
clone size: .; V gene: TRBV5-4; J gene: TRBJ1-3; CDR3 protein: CASSPEVGNTIYF
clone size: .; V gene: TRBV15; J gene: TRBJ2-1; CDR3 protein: CATSRVVGRQGVRFAYNEQFF
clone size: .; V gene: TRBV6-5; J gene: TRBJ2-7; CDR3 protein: CASTRTSGGEQYF
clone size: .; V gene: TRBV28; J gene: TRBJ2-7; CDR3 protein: CASTKGGTSASYEQYF
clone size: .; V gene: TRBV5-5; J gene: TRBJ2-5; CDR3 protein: CASSFGQQETQYF
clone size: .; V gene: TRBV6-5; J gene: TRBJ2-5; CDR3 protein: CASSSFEGSQETQYF
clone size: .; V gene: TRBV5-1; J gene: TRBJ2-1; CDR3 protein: CASSLWPTSGGKNEQFF
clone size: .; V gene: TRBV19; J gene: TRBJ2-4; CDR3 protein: CASSESGTVDIQYF
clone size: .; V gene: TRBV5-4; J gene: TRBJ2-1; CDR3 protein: CASSLFGTIIRGEQFF
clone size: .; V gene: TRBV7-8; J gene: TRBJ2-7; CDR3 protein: CASSSERGASYEQYF
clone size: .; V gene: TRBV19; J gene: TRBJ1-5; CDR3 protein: CASRGQNSSNQPQHF
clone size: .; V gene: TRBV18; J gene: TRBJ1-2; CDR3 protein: CASSPPGVVGYGYTF
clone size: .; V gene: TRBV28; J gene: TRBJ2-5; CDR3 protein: CASRAVQETQYF
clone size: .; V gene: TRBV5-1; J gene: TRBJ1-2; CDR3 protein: CASSSREDRGGYTF
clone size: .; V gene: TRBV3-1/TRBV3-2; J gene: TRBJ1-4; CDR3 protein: CASSPPGQENEKLFF
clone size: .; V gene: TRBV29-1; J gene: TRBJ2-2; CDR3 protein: CSVELAGVEFGELFF
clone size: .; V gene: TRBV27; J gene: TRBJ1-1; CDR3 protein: CASSSIRTGGNTEAFF
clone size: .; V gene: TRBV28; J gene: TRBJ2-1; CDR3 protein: CASSAPDRGRGNEQFF
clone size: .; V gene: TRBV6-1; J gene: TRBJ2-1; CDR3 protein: CASSEPVFGGKVYNEQFF
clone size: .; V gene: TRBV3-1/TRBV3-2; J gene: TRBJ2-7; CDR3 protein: CASSREYPYEQYF